The 24 T cell receptor beta chains listed next were all sequenced from one sample in a study of control samples from healthy donors and cancer patients. Sequencing used immunoSEQ multiplex PCR; TCRdb keeps in-frame clones, though not all of them. The repertoire consists of about 160,000 clones, with roughly 90% occurring once and the leading ten covering more than 10%. Material for sequencing was blood. Receptors were obtained from a man aged 25 to 40 in good health.

The V and J genes are TRBV18 and TRBJ2-3; D is unclear. The V gene's germline CDR1 is KGHSH and CDR2 LQKENI. The CDR3 length is 14 residues. Between the trimmed V and J ends, which lost 0 bases and 4 bases, there was a span of 8 bases. The CDR3 nucleotides are TGTGCCAGCTCACCACCGAACACCCCAGATACGCAGTATTTT. This gives the protein CASSPPNTPDTQYF.

The rearrangement links TRBV25-1 to TRBJ1-5, with no clear D. With 3 bases removed from V and 5 bases from J, the gap between germline ends came to 11 bases. CDR3 size: 14 residues. CDR1 is MGHDK and CDR2 is SYGVNS in the germline V gene. CDR3 in amino acids: CASSELIGDQPQHF. In nucleotides, the CDR3 is TGTGCCAGCAGTGAGTTAATTGGGGATCAGCCCCAGCATTTT.

The genes are TRBV28 and TRBJ1-2, with 9 bases identical to TRBD1. The CDR3 is 18 amino acids. The ends lost 6 bases at V and 6 bases at J; junction bases unmatched: 20. Per germline, CDR1 MDHEN and CDR2 SYDVKM. For the CDR3, the DNA is TGTGCCAGCAGCGCCGCCAGTCCGGGACAGGGAGTAGGGAATGGCTACACCTTC. This sequence encodes CASSAASPGQGVGNGYTF.

The chain is built from TRBV7-2 and TRBJ2-7; TRBD2 matches at 9 bases. The CDR3 length is 15 residues. Trimming cost V 5 bases and J 3 bases; bases outside gene matches: 8. Germline V gene sequence: CDR1 SGHTA, CDR2 FQGNSA. The CDR3 bases are TGTGCCAGCAGCCCCCTCAGCGGGGGGAGCTACGAGCAGTACTTC. Protein sequence: CASSPLSGGSYEQYF.

V gene TRBV27 combines with J gene TRBJ1-1, with TRBD1 matching over 10 bases. Germline loops: CDR1 MNHEY, CDR2 SMNVEV (reference sequence). The CDR3 totals 13 residues. With 6 bases clipped from V and 5 bases from J, the junction kept 3 bases outside the gene matches. CDR3 residues: CASRTGGFTEAFF. The CDR3 DNA reads as TGTGCCAGCAGGACAGGGGGCTTTACTGAAGCTTTCTTT.

The chain couples TRBV6-5 to TRBJ2-7, with D perhaps matching TRBD1 or TRBD2 (5 bases each). CDR1 and CDR2 (germline): MNHEY, SVGAGI. The V end lost 8 bases, the J end lost 3 bases, and 20 bases lay between the germline ends. CDR3 size: 15 residues. The CDR3 region is CASAPIERGIYEQYF. The CDR3, as DNA: TGTGCCAGCGCGCCTATCGAGAGGGGAATCTACGAGCAGTACTTC.

The genes are TRBV11-2 and TRBJ2-5; 10 nucleotides line up with TRBD1. This CDR3 is built from 16 residues. J gave up 1 base and V 3 bases, and 5 bases lay outside the gene matches. Germline CDR1 is SGHAT and CDR2 is FQNNGV. This chain's CDR3 is CASSFGDRGFQETQYF. The CDR3 region has the DNA TGTGCCAGCAGCTTCGGGGACAGGGGATTCCAAGAGACCCAGTACTTC.

The genes are TRBV18 and TRBJ2-7, with TRBD1 identical over 7 bases. This CDR3 is built from 12 residues. The J segment lost 6 bases and the V segment lost 3 bases, leaving 2 bases of the junction unmatched. Germline CDR1 and CDR2: KGHSH and LQKENI. The CDR3 sequence is CASSPTGFEQYF. For the CDR3, the DNA is TGTGCCAGCTCACCGACAGGGTTCGAGCAGTACTTC.

J is TRBJ2-1 and V is TRBV16; no clear D gene. Germline lookup yields CDR1 KGHSY and CDR2 FQNENV. V gave up 1 base and J gave up 0 bases, with 10 bases separating them. The CDR3 extends over 16 amino acids. CDR3 coding DNA: TGTGCCAGCAGCCAATTTAAGGCCGGCTCCTACAATGAGCAGTTCTTC. Translating gives CASSQFKAGSYNEQFF. The whole variable domain, filled in from reference TRBV16 and TRBJ2-1, reads GEEVAQTPKHLVRGEGQKAKLYCAPIKGHSYVFWYQQVLKNEFKFLISFQNENVFDETGMPKERFSAKCLPNSPCSLEIQATKLEDSAVYFCASSQFKAGSYNEQFFGPGTRLTVL.

The V call is TRBV9, the J call TRBJ1-2; a possible D gene is TRBD1 (5 bases). Germline V gene lookup returns CDR1 SGDLS and CDR2 YYNGEE. Trimming took 3 bases from V and 6 from J, leaving 12 bases between them. CDR3 length equals 13 residues. In DNA, the CDR3 is TGTGCCAGCAGCGAGGGGACGGAGAATGGCTACACCTTC. As protein: CASSEGTENGYTF.

The chain is built from TRBV7-2 and TRBJ1-1, with D uncertain. The V and J ends lost 4 bases and 3 bases respectively, with 3 bases between them. This CDR3 spans 11 amino acids. Germline V gene sequence: CDR1 SGHTA, CDR2 FQGNSA. CDR3 nucleotide sequence: TGTGCCAGCAGCTCTTACACTGAAGCTTTCTTT. Residues: CASSSYTEAFF.

The gene calls are TRBV10-2 and TRBJ2-7, with D possibly being TRBD1 (5 bases). V was shortened by 5 bases and J by 0 bases, with 8 bases between the two germline ends. Germline CDR1 and CDR2: WSHSY and SAAADI. This CDR3 region has 13 residues. This CDR3 is CASSFDSSYEQYF. The CDR3 DNA reads as TGCGCCAGCAGTTTCGACAGCTCCTACGAGCAGTACTTC.

The chain combines TRBV7-3 with TRBJ1-2, with 7 bases matching TRBD1. V lost 5 bases and J lost 0; bases outside the gene matches: 3. The CDR3 covers 14 residues. Germline CDR1 and CDR2: SGHTA and FQGTGA. The CDR3 region has the DNA TGTGCCAGCAGCCCAGGGACAGCTAACTATGGCTACACCTTC. It codes for CASSPGTANYGYTF.

This rearrangement joins TRBV11-2 to TRBJ2-7; D gene unclear. Germline V CDR1 and CDR2: SGHAT, FQNNGV. V shed 5 bases and J shed 5 bases, with 16 bases lying between them. This CDR3 region has 14 residues. The CDR3 sequence is CASSLRSAPDEQYF. Here the CDR3 DNA reads TGTGCCAGCAGCCTCCGATCCGCCCCCGACGAGCAGTACTTC.

The rearrangement joins TRBV7-3 to TRBJ2-1, with D perhaps TRBD2 (5 bases). The length of the CDR3 is 14 residues. Trimming stripped 5 bases from V and 3 bases from J, with 11 bases between. Germline assignment: CDR1 SGHTA and CDR2 FQGTGA. CDR3 sequence (DNA): TGTGCCAGCAGCCGCGGGCTCGACTACAATGAGCAGTTCTTC. Translated, it gives CASSRGLDYNEQFF.

The chain employs TRBV2 and TRBJ1-6; no firm D call. The CDR3 has 14 amino acids. CDR1 SNHLY and CDR2 FYNNEI come from the germline V gene. Trimming stripped 1 base from V and 8 bases from J, with 9 bases between. The CDR3 nucleotides read TGTGCCAGCAGTGAAGACCAAGTAGATTCACCCCTCCACTTT. Residues: CASSEDQVDSPLHF.

The chain employs TRBV5-1 and TRBJ1-1; no clear D gene. Germline V lookup: CDR1 SGHRS, CDR2 YFSETQ. The CDR3 is 13 amino acids. V lost 0 bases and J lost 12, with 15 bases in between. CDR3 loop: CASSLVTEDIPFF. CDR3 nucleotides: TGCGCCAGCAGCTTGGTAACCGAAGATATTCCTTTCTTT.

This clone was observed a single time. The chain links TRBV24-1 to TRBJ1-5; D gene unclear. The CDR3 sequence is 12 residues long. CDR1 is KGHDR and CDR2 is SFDVKD in the germline V gene. Deletions cut 4 bases from V and 5 bases from J, with 5 bases between. The CDR3 spells CATSEPDQPQHF. The CDR3 DNA sequence: TGTGCCACCAGTGAACCCGATCAGCCCCAGCATTTT.

The V call is TRBV6-1, the J call TRBJ1-5; TRBD1 agrees at 7 bases. Unmatched junction bases numbered 8, after V lost 4 bases and J lost 2 bases. Germline V gene sequence: CDR1 MNHNS, CDR2 SASEGT. The CDR3 sequence is 16 residues long. CDR3 coding DNA: TGTGCCAGCAGTGGTGGGAGCGGACAGGGCAATCAGCCCCAGCATTTT. Amino acids: CASSGGSGQGNQPQHF.

This clone was seen just once. V is TRBV6-2 or TRBV6-3 and J is TRBJ1-2; possibly TRBD1 for D (5 bases). Germline lookup yields CDR1 MNHEY and CDR2 SVGEGT. Trimming cost V 0 bases and J 9 bases, with 11 bases left between them. This CDR3 spans 13 amino acids. CDR3 DNA sequence: TGTGCCAGCAGTTACTCGGGGGACCTGAGCTACACCTTC. Translating gives CASSYSGDLSYTF.

The chain is built from TRBV27 and TRBJ1-2, with D perhaps TRBD1 (6 bases). Per the germline V gene, CDR1 is MNHEY and CDR2 is SMNVEV (reference sequence). Trimming pared 3 bases from V and 8 bases from J, leaving 10 bases between. This CDR3 is built from 12 residues. CDR3 amino acids: CASSFTTGGYTF. CDR3 nucleotides: TGTGCCAGCAGTTTTACCACAGGGGGCTACACCTTC.

The chain uses TRBV7-9 and TRBJ1-2, with 7 positions matching TRBD1. Germline V gives CDR1 SEHNR, CDR2 FQNEAQ (reference sequence). The CDR3 spans 17 residues. V lost 4 bases, J lost 4 bases, and 15 bases stayed unmatched. In nucleotides, the CDR3 is TGTGCCAGCAGCTCGAGACGGGACAGCCCTAATTCCTATGGCTACACCTTC. Amino acids: CASSSRRDSPNSYGYTF.

The V and J genes are TRBV23-1 and TRBJ1-5; 8 bases agree with TRBD1. TRBV23-1 belongs to the ORF category, with a function that is uncertain. The V gene end was trimmed by 6 bases and the J gene end by 4 bases; junction bases not matched to a gene: 8. This CDR3 is 15 amino acids long. CDR3 coding DNA: TGCGCCAGCAGCCACCGACAGGGGCGAAATCAGCCCCAGCATTTT. It is translated as CASSHRQGRNQPQHF.

The chain recombines TRBV14 with TRBJ2-3, with a weak D call TRBD1 (5 bases). V was pared by 4 bases and J by 5 bases, with 10 bases between. Per the germline V gene, CDR1 is SGHDN and CDR2 is FVKESK. CDR3 length equals 13 residues. The CDR3: CASSLPQGDTQYF. The DNA of the CDR3 is TGTGCCAGCAGCCTTCCCCAGGGAGATACGCAGTATTTT.